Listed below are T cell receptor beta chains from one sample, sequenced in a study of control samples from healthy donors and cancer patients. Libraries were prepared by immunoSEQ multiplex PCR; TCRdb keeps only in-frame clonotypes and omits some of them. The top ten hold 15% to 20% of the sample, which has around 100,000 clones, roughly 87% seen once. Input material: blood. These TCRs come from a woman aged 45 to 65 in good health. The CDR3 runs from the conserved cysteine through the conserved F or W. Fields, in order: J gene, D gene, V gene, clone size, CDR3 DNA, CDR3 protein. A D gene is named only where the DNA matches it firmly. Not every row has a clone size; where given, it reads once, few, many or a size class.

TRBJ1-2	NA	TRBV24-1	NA	TGTGCCACCAGTGTGAGGGACAACGGCTATGGCTACACCTTC	CATSVRDNGYGYTF
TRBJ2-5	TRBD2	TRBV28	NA	TGTGCCAGCAGGTACTTGGGGAGGGAACGAGAGACCCAGTACTTC	CASRYLGRERETQYF
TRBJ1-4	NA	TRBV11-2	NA	TGTGCCAGCAGCTTTAACAGGGTAGATGAAAAACTGTTTTTT	CASSFNRVDEKLFF
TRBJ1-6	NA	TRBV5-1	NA	TGCGCCAGCCGTCCCTTAGGCGGGCCGGGCTATAATTCACCCCTCCACTTT	CASRPLGGPGYNSPLHF
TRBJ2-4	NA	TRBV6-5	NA	TGTGCCAGTACAAGGGGCCCCAAAAACATTCAGTACTTC	CASTRGPKNIQYF
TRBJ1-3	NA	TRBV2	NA	TGTGCCAGCAGTGAAAACGTTTACTCTGGAAACACCATATATTTT	CASSENVYSGNTIYF
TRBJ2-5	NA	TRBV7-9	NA	TGTGCCAGCAGCTTAACCCTGAGTGCGAACCAAGAGACCCAGTACTTC	CASSLTLSANQETQYF
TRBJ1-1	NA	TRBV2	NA	TGTGCCAGCAGTGTTGTCCAAATGAACACTGAAGCTTTCTTT	CASSVVQMNTEAFF
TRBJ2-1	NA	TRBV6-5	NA	TGTGCCAGTGCAGGGGACTACAATGAGCAGTTCTTC	CASAGDYNEQFF
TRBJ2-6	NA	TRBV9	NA	TGTGCCAGCAGCGTAGCTGGTGGGGCCAACGTCCTGACTTTC	CASSVAGGANVLTF
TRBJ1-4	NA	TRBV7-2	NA	TGTGCCAGCAGCTTAGCAGGGCGGGCAACTAATGAAAAACTGTTTTTT	CASSLAGRATNEKLFF
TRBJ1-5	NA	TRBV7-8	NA	TGTGCCAGCAGCTTGAGGGGAAAGAGTTACAATCAGCCCCAGCATTTT	CASSLRGKSYNQPQHF
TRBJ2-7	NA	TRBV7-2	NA	TGTGCCAGCAGCTTAGGCGGGGCCCTACGTAACGAGCAGTACTTC	CASSLGGALRNEQYF
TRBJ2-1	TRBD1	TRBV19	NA	TGTGCCAGTAGATCCGGGACAGGGCACTCGTATGAGCAGTTCTTC	CASRSGTGHSYEQFF
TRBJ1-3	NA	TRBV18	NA	TGTGCCAGCTCACCAGCGGGGAGGGACACCATATATTTT	CASSPAGRDTIYF
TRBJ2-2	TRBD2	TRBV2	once	TGTGCCAGTAGCGGGGCCAACACCGGGGAGCTGTTTTTT	CASSGANTGELFF
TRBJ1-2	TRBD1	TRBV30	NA	TGTGCCTGGAGGGCGACAGGGGGCGGCTATGGCTACACCTTC	CAWRATGGGYGYTF
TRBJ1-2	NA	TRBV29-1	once	TGCAGCGCCCTCCGGGACCCTCGGGACTATGGCTACACCTTC	CSALRDPRDYGYTF
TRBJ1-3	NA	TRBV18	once	TGTGCCAGCTATTCCGTCCGGGGTTCTGGAAACACCATATATTTT	CASYSVRGSGNTIYF
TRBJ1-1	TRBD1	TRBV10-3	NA	TGTGCCATCAGTAGGACAGGGGATGGATACACTGAAGCTTTCTTT	CAISRTGDGYTEAFF
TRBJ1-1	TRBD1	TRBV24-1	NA	TGTGCCACCAGTGAAAAGGACCAGGGGGCCGCTGAAGCTTTCTTT	CATSEKDQGAAEAFF
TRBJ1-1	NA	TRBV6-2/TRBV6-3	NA	TGTGCCAGCAGTTACCCGAGCATGTTGGGGCGCAGCACTGAAGCTTTCTTT	CASSYPSMLGRSTEAFF
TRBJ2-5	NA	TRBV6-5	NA	TGTGCCAGCAGATACACCACAATCGGGGGTGGGGAGACCCAGTACTTC	CASRYTTIGGGETQYF
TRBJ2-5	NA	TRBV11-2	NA	TGTGCCAGCAGCTTCGACCTGGGGACCCAGTACTTC	CASSFDLGTQYF
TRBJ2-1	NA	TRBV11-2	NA	TGTGCCAGCAGCTTAGCGGGGCTCTACTACAATGAGCAGTTCTTC	CASSLAGLYYNEQFF
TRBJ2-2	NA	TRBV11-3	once	TGTGCCAGCAGCCAACTGGGGGATGCCGGGGAGCTGTTTTTT	CASSQLGDAGELFF
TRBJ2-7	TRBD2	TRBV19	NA	TGTGCCAGTAGCCGGACTAGCACTGAAAAGGGGCAGTACTTC	CASSRTSTEKGQYF
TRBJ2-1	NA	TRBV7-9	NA	TGTGCCAGCAGCTTAGCTGTCGGGGGCGATGAGCAGTTCTTC	CASSLAVGGDEQFF
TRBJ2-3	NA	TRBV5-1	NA	TGCGCCAGCAGCCGTGCCCGGGATACGCAGTATTTT	CASSRARDTQYF
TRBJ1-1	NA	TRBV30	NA	TGTGCCTGGAGCGACACAGGCATGAACACTGAAGCTTTCTTT	CAWSDTGMNTEAFF
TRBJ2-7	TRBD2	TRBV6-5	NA	TGTGCCAGCAGCGGGGGGGACTACGAGCAGTACTTC	CASSGGDYEQYF
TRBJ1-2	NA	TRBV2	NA	TGTGCCAGCAAAGCTAGGGGGACCGGGAACTATGGCTACACCTTC	CASKARGTGNYGYTF
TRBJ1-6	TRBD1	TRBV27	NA	TGTGCCAGCAGGACCGGGACAGGGATTCCGAATTCACCCCTCCACTTT	CASRTGTGIPNSPLHF
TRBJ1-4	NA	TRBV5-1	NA	TGCGCCAGCAGCCCTGGACGGATGACTAATGAAAAACTGTTTTTT	CASSPGRMTNEKLFF
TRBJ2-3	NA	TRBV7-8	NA	TGTGCCAGCAGCTTAGGGGGATCTAGAATTGGGGATACGCAGTATTTT	CASSLGGSRIGDTQYF
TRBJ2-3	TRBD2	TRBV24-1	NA	TGTGCCACCAGTGACTCCGGGACTAGCGACCCCACAGATACGCAGTATTTT	CATSDSGTSDPTDTQYF
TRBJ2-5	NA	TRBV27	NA	TGTGCCAGTTCGGACGTTTACCAAGAGACCCAGTACTTC	CASSDVYQETQYF
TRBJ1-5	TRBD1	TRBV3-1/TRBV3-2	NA	TGTGCCAGCAGCCAAGCTGGACAGGGGGCGAATCAGCCCCAGCATTTT	CASSQAGQGANQPQHF
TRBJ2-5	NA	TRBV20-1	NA	TGCAGTGCTAGAAAGCGGGAGACCCAGTACTTC	CSARKRETQYF
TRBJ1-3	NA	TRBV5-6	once	TGTGCCAGCAGCTGGACCTACTCTGGAAACACCATATATTTT	CASSWTYSGNTIYF
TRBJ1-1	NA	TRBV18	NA	TGTGCCAGCTCACCAACTCGGAGCACTGAAGCTTTCTTT	CASSPTRSTEAFF
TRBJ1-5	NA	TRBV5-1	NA	TGCGCCAGCAGACGAGGTGGAGGGGATAGCAATCAGCCCCAGCATTTT	CASRRGGGDSNQPQHF
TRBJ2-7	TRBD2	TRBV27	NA	TGTGCCAGCAGTCCCCCTAGCGGGGTTACCTACGAGCAGTACTTC	CASSPPSGVTYEQYF
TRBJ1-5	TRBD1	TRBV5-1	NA	TGCGCCAGCAGCCCTGGACAGGGTAGGAATCAGCCCCAGCATTTT	CASSPGQGRNQPQHF
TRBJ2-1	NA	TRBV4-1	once	TGCGCCAGCAGCCCAGGAGGGCTGGTTCTGTACAATGAGCAGTTCTTC	CASSPGGLVLYNEQFF
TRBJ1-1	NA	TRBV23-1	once	TGCCCGCGGGGGGGGTTTATGAACACTGAAGCTTTCTTT	CPRGGFMNTEAFF
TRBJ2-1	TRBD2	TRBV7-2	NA	TGTGCCAGCAGCTTAGCGCCCCCCGGGACTAGCGGGGGGGCGAGCGAGCAGTTCTTC	CASSLAPPGTSGGASEQFF
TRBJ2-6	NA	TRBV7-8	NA	TGTGCCAGCAGCGACCCTCGTGGGTCTGGGGCCAACGTCCTGACTTTC	CASSDPRGSGANVLTF
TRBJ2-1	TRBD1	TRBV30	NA	TGTGCCTGGAGTGTGGGGACAGGCCCCTACAATGAGCAGTTCTTC	CAWSVGTGPYNEQFF
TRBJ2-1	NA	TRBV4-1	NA	TGCGCCAGCAGCCAAATGAGGGGGGAAATATGGCCCAATGAGCAGTTCTTC	CASSQMRGEIWPNEQFF
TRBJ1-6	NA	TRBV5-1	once	TGCGCCAGCAGTCATTTAGATGGGGTGGTGGGATCACCCCTCCACTTT	CASSHLDGVVGSPLHF